Listed here are 29 T cell receptor beta chains from one sample, sequenced in a study of cytomegalovirus exposure and HLA in healthy donors. The PCR made use of 60 Vbeta and 13 Jbeta primers. This table comes from immunoSEQ multiplex PCR, and its TCRdb copy is limited to in-frame clones, with some not included. Here the sample spans about 120,000 clones, about three quarters being singletons. Sequenced sample: PBMCs. These receptors all stem from a woman aged 40 to 55 in good health and CMV-seropositive.

The chain joins TRBV4-2 to TRBJ2-5, with 10 nucleotides matching TRBD2. J was trimmed by 2 bases and V by 0 bases; bases with no gene match: 6. Germline CDR1 is LGHNA and CDR2 is YNFKEQ. The CDR3 has 17 residues. The DNA of the CDR3 is TGTGCCAGCAGCCAAGATGTAGCGGGGGGATCACAAGAGACCCAGTACTTC. Residues: CASSQDVAGGSQETQYF.

This clone turned up a few times. The chain has TRBV5-5 and TRBJ1-5, with D tentatively TRBD1 (5 bases). The CDR3 runs 17 residues. Germline V gene data show CDR1 as SGHKS and CDR2 as YYEKEE (reference sequence). The ends were cut back, 4 bases at V and 7 bases at J, with 24 bases in the middle. The CDR3 DNA is TGTGCCAGCAGCCAAGGCCTCGGGACTCGGTGGGGACAGCCCCAGCATTTT. Translation: CASSQGLGTRWGQPQHF.

This chain links TRBV7-2 with TRBJ1-1; TRBD1 matches 7 bases. The CDR3 is 16 amino acids. Germline loops: CDR1 SGHTA, CDR2 FQGNSA. Unmatched junction bases numbered 9, after V lost 1 base and J lost 4 bases. The CDR3 spells CASSLVGGGQSTEAFF. The CDR3 DNA reads TGTGCCAGCAGCTTAGTTGGTGGGGGACAGAGCACTGAAGCTTTCTTT. Filled out from reference TRBV7-2 and TRBJ1-1, the complete variable domain reads GAGVSQSPSNKVTEKGKDVELRCDPISGHTALYWYRQSLGQGLEFLIYFQGNSAPDKSGLPSDRFSAERTGGSVSTLTIQRTQQEDSAVYLCASSLVGGGQSTEAFFGQGTRLTVV.

The rearrangement uses TRBV7-3 and TRBJ2-2; 9 positions agree with TRBD1. J gave up 4 bases and V 4 bases, and 4 bases lay outside the gene matches. The CDR3 loop spans 15 amino acids. Germline V gene data show CDR1 as SGHTA and CDR2 as FQGTGA. The CDR3 protein is CASSSSDRGTGELFF. CDR3 coding DNA: TGTGCCAGCAGCTCATCGGACAGGGGCACCGGGGAGCTGTTTTTT.

V gene TRBV2 combines with J gene TRBJ2-5; D may be TRBD1 (5 bases). The better agreement between TRBJ2-7 and the DNA end casts doubt on the J call. Germline V lookup: CDR1 SNHLY, CDR2 FYNNEI. This CDR3 has 14 residues. In DNA form, the CDR3 reads TGTGCCAGCAGTGGAAGACAGTCTTCCTACGAGCAGTACTTC. Protein: CASSGRQSSYEQYF.

The V call is TRBV7-8, the J call TRBJ2-1; D is possibly TRBD2 (6 bases). Trimming pared 5 bases from V and 5 bases from J, leaving 19 bases between. Germline V CDR1 and CDR2: SGHVS, FQNEAQ. This CDR3 region has 16 residues. The CDR3 nucleotides are TGTGCCAGCAGCCCACGGGGTAGCGGCATGAACAATGAGCAGTTCTTC. It yields the protein CASSPRGSGMNNEQFF.

Comments on this clone: One junction end disagrees with the germline gene, perhaps due to a read error. The chain employs TRBV4-2 and TRBJ2-7; 10 nucleotides line up with TRBD1. Germline V gives CDR1 LGHNA, CDR2 YNFKEQ. CDR3 length: 15 residues. This chain's CDR3 is CASSQGTGGGYEQCF. For the CDR3, the DNA is TGTGCCAGCAGCCAAGGGACAGGGGGGGGTTACGAGCAGTGCTTC.

This clone has only a few counts. This chain connects TRBV5-1 to TRBJ1-2; no definite D call. This CDR3 is built from 13 residues. The germline V gene has CDR1 SGHRS and CDR2 YFSETQ. Trimming cost V 0 bases and J 3 bases, with 6 bases left between them. The DNA for the CDR3 is TGCGCCAGCAGCTTGGACGGAGACTATGGCTACACCTTC. It yields the protein CASSLDGDYGYTF.

This sequence joins TRBV2 and TRBJ1-5, with TRBD1 matching 10 bases. Germline values: CDR1 SNHLY, CDR2 FYNNEI. J lost 5 bases, V lost 5 bases, and 3 bases had no gene match. The CDR3 consists of 14 residues. The CDR3, as DNA: TGTGCCAGCAGTATGGACAGGGGGGATCAGCCCCAGCATTTT. This codes for CASSMDRGDQPQHF.

The V gene is TRBV4-3, the J gene TRBJ2-1; 7 bases fit TRBD2. The CDR3 has 13 residues. Germline V gene lookup returns CDR1 LGHNA and CDR2 YSLEER. Trimming removed 4 bases from V and 3 bases from J; junction bases left unmatched: 0. CDR3 nucleotides: TGCGCCAGCAGCCTAGCGGGCTACAATGAGCAGTTCTTC. Protein product: CASSLAGYNEQFF.

This clone was counted once. The chain couples TRBV7-9 to TRBJ2-7; a weak D match, TRBD2 (5 bases). Germline values: CDR1 SEHNR, CDR2 FQNEAQ (reference sequence). This CDR3 is built from 17 residues. The V end was cut by 5 bases, the J end by 2 bases, with 22 bases between. The CDR3 region has the DNA TGTGCCAGCAGCCGCCCGGGGAAGCCTAGCTCGCCCTACGAGCAGTACTTC. Translated: CASSRPGKPSSPYEQYF.

The chain links TRBV9 to TRBJ1-2; 7 bases map to TRBD1. The CDR3 contains 13 residues. Germline loops: CDR1 SGDLS, CDR2 YYNGEE. V was clipped by 2 bases and J by 7 bases; unmatched bases: 5. The CDR3 bases are TGTGCCAGCAGCGTCCGTGACAGGGTTGGCTACACCTTC. Encoded protein: CASSVRDRVGYTF.

This clone was observed a single time. This chain links TRBV11-2 with TRBJ1-2, with a possible D match to TRBD1 (5 bases). CDR1 is SGHAT, CDR2 FQNNGV, per germline. The CDR3 totals 15 residues. V gave up 4 bases and J gave up 2 bases, with 14 bases separating them. CDR3 sequence: CASSSWGGSNYGYTF. The CDR3 region has the DNA TGTGCCAGCAGCTCCTGGGGGGGTTCGAACTATGGCTACACCTTC.

This chain joins TRBV29-1 and TRBJ2-3; the match to TRBD1 covers 10 bases. The CDR3 totals 15 residues. V shed 6 bases and J 2 bases; nucleotides not matched to a gene: 8. The germline V gene has CDR1 SQVTM and CDR2 ANQGSEA. The CDR3 sequence: CSVLDRGLVTDTQYF. The CDR3 DNA sequence: TGCAGCGTCTTAGACAGGGGGCTCGTCACAGATACGCAGTATTTT.

J is TRBJ2-7 and V is TRBV30; TRBD2 might be the D (6 bases). Trimming removed 1 base from V and 4 bases from J, with 11 bases in between. The length of the CDR3 is 13 residues. Germline values: CDR1 GTSNPN, CDR2 SVGIG (reference sequence). CDR3 sequence (DNA): TGTGCCTGGAGTGAGGGGAGCGGGTACGAGCAGTACTTC. Translating gives CAWSEGSGYEQYF. Full variable domain (rest looked up from reference TRBV30 and TRBJ2-7): SQTIHQWPATLVQPVGSPLSLECTVEGTSNPNLYWYRQAAGRGLQLLFYSVGIGQISSEVPQNLSASRPQDRQFILSSKKLLLSDSGFYLCAWSEGSGYEQYFGPGTRLTVT.

The J gene is TRBJ1-5, the V gene TRBV7-9; perhaps TRBD1 as D (6 bases). Trimming cost V 2 bases and J 5 bases, with 13 bases left between them. The CDR3 totals 15 residues. Germline CDR1 is SEHNR and CDR2 is FQNEAQ (reference sequence). CDR3 residues: CASSLSGRGYQPQHF. DNA of the CDR3: TGTGCCAGCAGCTTATCCGGCAGGGGCTATCAGCCCCAGCATTTT.

About this clone itself: Sequence at one end of the junction differs from germline and may be a read error. The V call is TRBV18, the J call TRBJ1-2; D unresolved. Per the germline V gene, CDR1 is KGHSH and CDR2 is LQKENI. The CDR3 sequence is 9 residues long. CDR3 loop: CASSPPAVF. The DNA of the CDR3 is TGTGCCAGCTCACCACCGGCAGTATTC.

The V call is TRBV6-6, the J call TRBJ1-2, with D possibly TRBD1 on 5 matching bases. V dropped 2 bases and J dropped 4 bases, with 17 bases sitting between them. Germline V lookup: CDR1 MNHNY, CDR2 SVGAGI (reference sequence). The CDR3 consists of 16 residues. The CDR3 DNA reads TGTGCCAGCAGTTACGAGATTGGAGCCCAGGGCTATGGCTACACCTTC. Protein product: CASSYEIGAQGYGYTF.

This clone appeared once. The gene calls are TRBV5-1 and TRBJ2-1; 11 positions agree with TRBD2. The CDR3 totals 15 residues. CDR1 and CDR2 from the germline V gene are SGHRS and YFSETQ. With 0 bases clipped from V and 7 bases from J, the junction kept 3 bases outside the gene matches. The CDR3 DNA reads as TGCGCCAGCAGCTTGGTCGCTAGCGGGGGGAATGAGCAGTTCTTC. It is translated as CASSLVASGGNEQFF.

This clone was observed once. The chain recombines TRBV5-1 with TRBJ2-1, with TRBD2 matching 12 bases. Per the germline V gene, CDR1 is SGHRS and CDR2 is YFSETQ. With 4 bases clipped from V and 7 bases from J, the junction kept 15 bases outside the gene matches. CDR3 length: 18 amino acids. In DNA form, the CDR3 reads TGCGCCAGCAGCCCTACGCAGACTAGCGGGAGCGGGGGGAATGAGCAGTTCTTC. It encodes CASSPTQTSGSGGNEQFF.

This rearrangement joins TRBV6-5 to TRBJ2-5; D may be TRBD1 (6 bases). The CDR3 totals 14 residues. V dropped 5 bases and J dropped 2 bases, with 12 bases sitting between them. Germline V lookup: CDR1 MNHEY, CDR2 SVGAGI. CDR3 region: CASSNRDNQETQYF. The CDR3 DNA reads TGTGCCAGCAGTAACCGGGACAATCAAGAGACCCAGTACTTC.

The chain carries TRBV5-1 and TRBJ2-5; no clear D. The J call could be wrong; TRBJ2-7 is a better fit for the DNA end. From germline, CDR1 is SGHRS and CDR2 YFSETQ. This CDR3 has 13 residues. CDR3 loop: CASSLEYLYEQYF. CDR3 DNA: TGCGCCAGCAGCTTGGAGTACCTTTACGAGCAGTACTTC.

The chain employs TRBV2 and TRBJ1-6; 8 nucleotides match TRBD1. This CDR3 region has 14 residues. Germline V CDR1 and CDR2: SNHLY, FYNNEI. V gave up 6 bases and J gave up 8 bases; unmatched junction bases: 6. The CDR3 DNA sequence: TGTGCCAGCAGGACGGGGACAGGATATTCACCCCTCCACTTT. This gives the protein CASRTGTGYSPLHF.

The chain links TRBV7-9 to TRBJ1-4; D unresolved. The CDR3 length is 16 residues. Germline loops: CDR1 SEHNR, CDR2 FQNEAQ (reference sequence). The germline V and J ends were trimmed by 4 bases and 8 bases, with 20 bases remaining between them. This CDR3 is CASSWPARAGGEKLFF. DNA for the CDR3: TGTGCCAGCAGCTGGCCGGCCCGGGCAGGCGGGGAAAAACTGTTTTTT.

This chain joins TRBV19 and TRBJ2-3; a weak D match, TRBD2 (5 bases). CDR1 is LNHDA and CDR2 is SQIVND in the germline V gene (reference sequence). V gave up 0 bases and J gave up 6 bases, with 10 bases separating them. CDR3 length: 14 residues. The chain's CDR3 is CASSIDQAEDTQYF. The DNA for the CDR3 is TGTGCCAGTAGTATAGATCAAGCGGAGGATACGCAGTATTTT.

This chain links TRBV19 with TRBJ2-2; 12 positions agree with TRBD1. The CDR3 is made up of 15 amino acids. The germline V gene has CDR1 LNHDA and CDR2 SQIVND (reference sequence). The V gene end was trimmed by 6 bases and the J gene end by 6 bases; junction bases not matched to a gene: 5. The CDR3 DNA is TGTGCCAGTAGAGGGGACAGGGGGCGGTCCGGGGAGCTGTTTTTT. This encodes CASRGDRGRSGELFF. Supplemented by reference TRBV19 and TRBJ2-2, the full variable domain reads DGGITQSPKYLFRKEGQNVTLSCEQNLNHDAMYWYRQDPGQGLRLIYYSQIVNDFQKGDIAEGYSVSREKKESFPLTVTSAQKNPTAFYLCASRGDRGRSGELFFGEGSRLTVL.

This chain connects TRBV19 to TRBJ1-5, with a possible D match to TRBD1 (6 bases). Trimming removed 7 bases from V and 3 bases from J, with 13 bases in between. The CDR3 runs 14 residues. Germline V gives CDR1 LNHDA, CDR2 SQIVND (reference sequence). CDR3 region: CASNSQGPNQPQHF. The DNA of the CDR3 is TGTGCCAGTAACTCACAGGGCCCCAATCAGCCCCAGCATTTT.

This chain links TRBV5-1 with TRBJ2-3, with a possible D match to TRBD1 (6 bases). Germline V gene sequence: CDR1 SGHRS, CDR2 YFSETQ. The length of the CDR3 is 14 residues. Trimming cost V 7 bases and J 2 bases, with 14 bases left between them. CDR3 nucleotide sequence: TGCGCCAGCCATCCGGGACACTCCACAGATACGCAGTATTTT. It codes for CASHPGHSTDTQYF.

This rearrangement joins TRBV7-2 to TRBJ2-7; a possible D gene is TRBD2 (5 bases). V was clipped by 4 bases and J by 2 bases, with 12 bases between them. Germline-derived CDR1 and CDR2 are SGHTA and FQGNSA. This CDR3 comprises 14 residues. The CDR3 DNA reads as TGTGCCAGCAGCTCCACCTGGGAGCCCTACGAGCAGTACTTC. It specifies CASSSTWEPYEQYF.